This T cell receptor (beta chain) emerged from a study of shared clonotypes between healthy human individuals (dated by TCRdb to 2018 to 2020). For the wider study: The cohort included a few men and a couple of women between 18 and 49 years of age. Each donor's leukapheresis produced roughly between roughly 0.9 and 8.9 billion PBMCs. Blood TCR repertoires of 5 or 6 healthy adults were deeply sequenced to estimate repertoire size and the extent of clonotype sharing between individuals. To increase sequencing depth and limit assay-specific biases, TCR repertoire library preparation and sequencing were carried out by different laboratories using diverse techniques. For each donor, three plates each were used for CD4 naive and CD4 memory, two plates were used for CD8 naive, and one plate was used for CD8 memory. Broad study findings and their caveats: Larger estimated clonotype richness was generally found for naive subsets than for memory subsets. When a few donors were compared, the shared fraction of clonotypes was roughly 4.8% for naive CD4, around 4% for naive CD8, 2% to 2.5% for memory CD4, and 0.4% for memory CD8. Compared with non-shared clonotypes, clonotypes shared by all four sorted-subset donors had higher generation probabilities. Pairwise subsampling indicated that sequencing depth was expected to affect the degree of clonotype sharing among donors. Sampling was restricted to blood, and TCR repertoires in tissue are likely to differ from TCR repertoires in blood. Because the study included a small number of donors, the genetic and exposure-history diversity represented was limited. Rarefaction of sorted-subset datasets indicated incomplete sequencing despite the large sequencing depth.

V and J are truncated by 10 bases and 0 bases respectively, leaving an intervening sequence of 19 bases. Spanning cysteine to phenylalanine, the CDR3 consists of 15 amino acids. Left in the record is the CDR3 DNA by itself, 45 bases read in frame from the first base. Sequences MNHEY (CDR1) and SVGAGI (CDR2) are obtained from the germline V gene. TCR CDR3 regions were amplified from genomic DNA by multiplex PCR using the deep immunoSEQ assay. For each cell subset, the extracted genomic DNA was distributed evenly across all wells of several immunoSEQ 96-well plates, and each plate served as one replicate. For sorted subsets, around 200 ng genomic DNA, equal to 30,000 or so T cell genomes, was loaded into each replicate PCR. Purified libraries were measured with a Qubit 3.0 fluorometer, size-checked on a Bioanalyzer 2100, and measured again with the KAPA Library Quantification kit. Each immunoSEQ 96-well plate was sequenced on its own single-read 150-cycle Illumina NextSeq 550 flow cell. Per the source publication's procedure: Because only junctional sequences without quality scores were contained in the immunoSEQ output, filtering matching that applied to full-length reads could not be performed. To assign V/J genes and CDR3, sequences were annotated using PyIR, a Python wrapper for IgBLAST v1.9, with IMGT germline references. Any read was removed if the V/J assignment was weak (E-value above 1e-6), the CDR3 was missing, or the read contained stop codons, out-of-frame junctions, or ambiguous translated residues. V3J clonotypes were defined by identical inferred V gene, J gene, and CDR3 amino acid sequence. To compute the percentage overlap between repertoires, the number of shared unique clonotypes was divided by the size of the smaller repertoire. Repertoire richness was assessed with RTK rarefaction, the Chao1 estimator, and Recon v2.1 estimates of unobserved clonotypes. Generation probabilities were computed with OLGA for all TCRbeta clonotypes obtained by the gDNA method from a few donors. Here the immuneACCESS table is served through TCRdb, limited to in-frame sequences with V and J called. Missing clones are a known gap in these copies; in checked studies unresolved V genes cover under half, and the rest lacks a known reason. The V and J calls and clone size were taken over from that table, and D and trimming were inferred from the DNA. The sample data list about 2.1 million clones, and around 95% of these were observed just once. More than 1.5% of the sample comes from the top ten.

For the CD8 naive samples, CD45RO-negative cells were positively selected for CCR7, yielding a CD45RA+CCR7+ population from which TemRA cells were excluded. The donors were healthy, HIV-negative adults who had no recently reported acute infections or vaccinations. Every donor was a Caucasian adult living in Nashville, Tennessee, USA. Blood was obtained by leukapheresis, after which PBMCs were separated by Ficoll-Histopaque density gradient centrifugation and cryopreserved in liquid nitrogen vapor phase. Analytical flow cytometry was used to check the purity and quantity of every magnetically sorted T cell population. Genomic DNA was isolated from every sorted fraction and measured by UV absorbance on a Nanodrop 2000c. A word on this clone: This receptor's antigen is unknown. No base quality values were provided; no much bigger clone lies one nucleotide off.

Sequenced sample: naive CD8+ T cells from PBMCs. In light of the paper, this sample's cell subset or site label describes: CD45RA+CCR7+. The source is a man aged 18 to 29 in good health. Some clones in this sample may be carry-over from other donors' samples. The rearrangement combines TRBV6-5 with TRBJ2-7; the D gene is possibly TRBD2, with 6 bases matching. The DNA reads as follows: TGTGCCATTCTAACAAGCACTAGCCTCTCCTACGAGCAGTACTTC. Its translation is CAILTSTSLSYEQYF.